Listed below are T cell receptor beta chains from one sample, sequenced in a study of blood T cells in healthy people across ages. TCRdb processed the 5' RACE reads anew with MiXCR; each CDR3 protein has one entry. The sample consists of over 700,000 distinct CDR3 sequences, approximately 25% of them appearing once. These data also featured in a second study, about T cells of mothers and their children.

Sequenced: blood. The receptor source for this set is a boy aged 5-17 years in good health. Each CDR3 is given with its conserved first and last residue. D genes are given only for firm matches. Some rows mark clone size as missing; the rest say once, few, many or name a class of expanded clone.

V gene	clone size	J gene	D gene	CDR3 DNA	CDR3 protein
TRBV12-3/TRBV12-4	.	TRBJ2-3	.	TGTGCCAGCAGCCGGGGACTCCCTCGACGCACAGATACGCAGTATTTT	CASSRGLPRRTDTQYF
TRBV15	.	TRBJ2-7	TRBD2	TGTGCCACCTCTCGGGAGGCCCTCTCCTACGAGCAGTACTTC	CATSREALSYEQYF
TRBV4-3	.	TRBJ2-5	.	TGCGCCAGCAGCCGAATCGACAGAGGTGAAGAGACCCAGTACTTC	CASSRIDRGEETQYF
TRBV7-3	.	TRBJ2-1	.	TGTGCCAGCAGCTTAGGCGGTGAGAGTGAGCAGTTCTTC	CASSLGGESEQFF
TRBV5-1	.	TRBJ2-5	.	TGCGCCAGCAGGGAACTCGGTCATCAAGAGACCCAGTACTTC	CASRELGHQETQYF
TRBV5-1	few	TRBJ2-7	.	TGCGCCAGCAGCTTGGTTTGGGGCACCTACGAGCAGTACTTC	CASSLVWGTYEQYF
TRBV24-1	few	TRBJ2-1	.	TGTGCCACCGGGTCTGTGAGCTCCTACAATGAGCAGTTCTTC	CATGSVSSYNEQFF
TRBV24-1	few	TRBJ1-2	.	TGTGCCACCAGTGATCACCCTCATGGCGGCTACACCTTC	CATSDHPHGGYTF
TRBV7-2	few	TRBJ2-5	.	TGTGCCAGCAGCTTCCCGGGGGTCCCGAAGACCCAGTACTTC	CASSFPGVPKTQYF
TRBV9	few	TRBJ2-4	.	TGTGCCAGCAGCGTGAAAGACTACCCGGAGTACTTC	CASSVKDYPEYF
TRBV12-3/TRBV12-4	.	TRBJ2-1	TRBD2	TGTGCCAGCAGTTTTCCCGAATCTAGCGGGGGGGCCATTAATGAGCAGTTCTTC	CASSFPESSGGAINEQFF
TRBV4-3	few	TRBJ2-5	.	TGCGCCAACAGCCTTACTTTGAGGGAGACCCAGTACTTC	CANSLTLRETQYF
TRBV3-1	.	TRBJ2-4	.	TGCGCCAGCAGCCAAGGGGTAGGGGATCTAGCCAAAAACATTCAGTACTTC	CASSQGVGDLAKNIQYF
TRBV4-1	.	TRBJ2-7	TRBD2	TGCGCCAGCAGCCTAGATAGCGGGAGGGCCCTTAACGAGCAGTACTTC	CASSLDSGRALNEQYF
TRBV12-3/TRBV12-4	many	TRBJ1-5	.	TGTGCCAGCAGTTTGGGGGCATATAGCAATCAGCCCCAGCATTTT	CASSLGAYSNQPQHF
TRBV4-1	few	TRBJ1-1	.	TGCGCCAGCAGCCGAGATGTTGAAGGGGAGATGAACACTGAAGCTTTCTTT	CASSRDVEGEMNTEAFF
TRBV29-1	.	TRBJ1-2	TRBD1	TGCAGCGTGGACCCGGAACAGGGGGAGAGTGGCTACACCTTC	CSVDPEQGESGYTF
TRBV4-1	few	TRBJ1-1	TRBD1	TGCGCCAGCAGCCAAGATCGGGGACAGGTAAACACTGAAGCTTTCTTT	CASSQDRGQVNTEAFF
TRBV12-3/TRBV12-4	.	TRBJ1-5	.	TGTGCCAGCAGTTTATCGGGGGATCAGCCCCAGCATTTT	CASSLSGDQPQHF
TRBV28	.	TRBJ2-3	TRBD1	TGTGCCAGCAGTTGGGACAGCCCGAGCACAGATACGCAGTATTTT	CASSWDSPSTDTQYF
TRBV3-1	.	TRBJ2-1	TRBD1	TGTGCCAGCAGCCAGTACAGGGGGAGCAATGAGCAGTTCTTC	CASSQYRGSNEQFF
TRBV29-1	few	TRBJ2-7	.	TGCAGCGTTCTATGGAACTACGAGCAGTACTTC	CSVLWNYEQYF
TRBV12-3/TRBV12-4	.	TRBJ2-1	TRBD2	TGTGCCAGCAGTTCTCTAGCGGGAATGGCTGATGAGCAGTTCTTC	CASSSLAGMADEQFF
TRBV5-6	.	TRBJ2-5	TRBD2	TGTGCCAGCAGCTTGGGACTAGCGGGGGGGCAACAGACCCAGTACTTC	CASSLGLAGGQQTQYF
TRBV7-8	.	TRBJ1-1	.	TGTGCCAGTAACGCAGGGACTACCTGGAACACTGAAGCTTTCTTT	CASNAGTTWNTEAFF
TRBV20-1	.	TRBJ2-2	TRBD2	TGCAGTGCTAGACTAGCGGGCGGGAGGGAGCTGTTTTTT	CSARLAGGRELFF
TRBV12-3/TRBV12-4	few	TRBJ2-7	TRBD1	TGTGCCAGCACCCCGGACAGGGCCTACGAGCAGTACTTC	CASTPDRAYEQYF
TRBV4-3	few	TRBJ2-5	.	TGCGCCAGCAGCCATTTGTACTCGTACCAAGAGACCCAGTACTTC	CASSHLYSYQETQYF
TRBV7-9	.	TRBJ1-4	.	TGTGCCAGCAGTTTGGACAGTTATAATGAAAAACTGTTTTTT	CASSLDSYNEKLFF
TRBV29-1	.	TRBJ2-3	.	TGCAGCGACGAGAAGTCCGATACGCAGTATTTT	CSDEKSDTQYF
TRBV11-2	.	TRBJ2-7	TRBD2	TGTGCCAGCAGCTCTACTAGCGGGCCCTCCTACGAGCAGTACTTC	CASSSTSGPSYEQYF
TRBV5-1	.	TRBJ1-1	.	TGCGCCAGCAGCTTGGACTCCGGGACAAATTTTGAAGCTTTCTTT	CASSLDSGTNFEAFF
TRBV4-2	.	TRBJ2-3	TRBD2	TGTGCCAGCAGCCAATCGACGGGGGGGGCAACAGATACGCAGTATTTT	CASSQSTGGATDTQYF
TRBV6-2/TRBV6-3	.	TRBJ2-6	.	TGTGCCAGCAGTTACGGTGGTTTTGGGGCCAACGTCCTGACTTTC	CASSYGGFGANVLTF
TRBV20-1	few	TRBJ2-1	TRBD2	TGCAGTGCCAAACCACGTTCGGGGGGAATTGGCAATGAGCAGTTCTTC	CSAKPRSGGIGNEQFF
TRBV6-2/TRBV6-3	few	TRBJ2-1	TRBD1	TGTGCCAGCAGTCCTATCACAGGGGTTTTGGGAAATGAGCAGTTCTTC	CASSPITGVLGNEQFF
TRBV29-1	once	TRBJ2-5	TRBD1	TGCAGCGTTGGTCTCCCAGGGGGCCAAGAGACCCAGTACTTC	CSVGLPGGQETQYF
TRBV3-1	.	TRBJ1-1	.	TGTGCCAGCAGCCAAGAGACAGTGAACACTGAAGCTTTCTTT	CASSQETVNTEAFF
TRBV24-1	few	TRBJ2-7	.	TGTGCCACCAGTGATTCGCGGACCTCCTCCTACGAGCAGTACTTC	CATSDSRTSSYEQYF
TRBV7-2	.	TRBJ2-2	TRBD1	TGTGCCAGTTGGGGACAGGGGGAAATTGTCGGGGAGCTGTTTTTT	CASWGQGEIVGELFF
TRBV28	few	TRBJ2-7	TRBD1	TGTGCCAGTAATAATTTACGTCGGGGCAGAGGGGGCCTCTACGAGCAGTACTTC	CASNNLRRGRGGLYEQYF
TRBV24-1	.	TRBJ1-5	.	TGTGCCACCTGTGACACCGGGACACAAAATCAGCCCCAGCATTTT	CATCDTGTQNQPQHF
TRBV12-3/TRBV12-4	.	TRBJ2-7	.	TGTGCCAGCTCCCTAAGGGAGGAGCAGTACTTC	CASSLREEQYF
TRBV12-3/TRBV12-4	.	TRBJ2-7	.	TGTGCCAGCAGCATGACCCTGGCCAGGAACGAGCAGTACTTC	CASSMTLARNEQYF
TRBV9	few	TRBJ2-4	.	TGTGCCAGCAGCGCGACTTTAGAAGGGGCCAAAAACATTCAGTACTTC	CASSATLEGAKNIQYF
TRBV20-1	.	TRBJ1-1	.	TGCAGTGCTAGAAAGGTCGGGAACACTGAAGCTTTCTTT	CSARKVGNTEAFF